A selection of T cell receptor beta chains follows, all from one sample in a study of blood T cells in healthy people across ages. TCRdb reprocessed the 5' RACE reads with MiXCR, giving one entry per CDR3 protein. Of fewer than 900,000 distinct CDR3 sequences in the sample, 43% were seen once. What was sequenced was blood. The receptors were sampled from a woman aged 60-70 years in good health. Each CDR3 is given with its conserved first and last residue. Fields, in order: clone size, D gene, J gene, CDR3 length, V gene, CDR3 protein, CDR3 DNA. The D gene is left open where the match is weak. A clone size is listed for some rows: how often the clone was seen (once, few, many), or a class if it is expanded.

-	-	TRBJ2-1	10	TRBV28	CAKRGDEQFF	TGTGCCAAGCGCGGAGATGAGCAGTTCTTC
-	-	TRBJ1-1	14	TRBV3-1	CASSLIGENTEAFF	TGTGCCAGCAGTCTTATAGGGGAGAACACTGAAGCTTTCTTT
-	-	TRBJ2-3	15	TRBV3-1	CASSPSLESTDTQYF	TGTGCCAGCAGCCCGTCACTCGAATCCACAGATACGCAGTATTTT
-	-	TRBJ2-1	14	TRBV29-1	CSVELSASYNEQFF	TGCAGCGTTGAACTCAGCGCCTCCTACAATGAGCAGTTCTTC
once	TRBD2	TRBJ2-7	17	TRBV9	CASSGPPGLAGGPEQYF	TGTGCCAGCAGCGGCCCCCCGGGACTAGCGGGAGGGCCGGAGCAGTACTTC
many	-	TRBJ2-2	15	TRBV10-3	CAISESEKNTGELFF	TGTGCCATCAGTGAGTCGGAGAAGAACACCGGGGAGCTGTTTTTT
once	-	TRBJ2-1	15	TRBV7-2	CASSFRQGDYNEQFF	TGTGCCAGCAGCTTTAGGCAGGGAGACTACAATGAGCAGTTCTTC
-	-	TRBJ2-3	15	TRBV9	CASSIGTVFTDTQYF	TGTGCCAGCAGCATAGGGACTGTATTCACAGATACGCAGTATTTT
-	-	TRBJ2-1	15	TRBV3-1	CASSWQGRDYNEQFF	TGTGCCAGCAGCTGGCAGGGGCGGGACTACAATGAGCAGTTCTTC
-	-	TRBJ1-2	14	TRBV13	CASNPGVADYGYTF	TGTGCCAGCAACCCAGGGGTTGCGGACTATGGCTACACCTTC
-	-	TRBJ2-5	16	TRBV25-1	CASSGGSGNHQETQYF	TGTGCCAGCAGTGGGGGTAGCGGTAACCACCAAGAGACCCAGTACTTC
-	-	TRBJ2-2	13	TRBV5-4	CASSLMNTGELFF	TGTGCCAGCAGCTTAATGAACACCGGGGAGCTGTTTTTT
many	-	TRBJ2-7	13	TRBV10-3	CAIFDMSSYEQYF	TGTGCCATCTTTGACATGAGCTCCTACGAGCAGTACTTC
-	-	TRBJ1-6	14	TRBV14	CASSPWTVNSPLHF	TGTGCCAGCAGCCCATGGACAGTAAATTCACCCCTCCACTTT